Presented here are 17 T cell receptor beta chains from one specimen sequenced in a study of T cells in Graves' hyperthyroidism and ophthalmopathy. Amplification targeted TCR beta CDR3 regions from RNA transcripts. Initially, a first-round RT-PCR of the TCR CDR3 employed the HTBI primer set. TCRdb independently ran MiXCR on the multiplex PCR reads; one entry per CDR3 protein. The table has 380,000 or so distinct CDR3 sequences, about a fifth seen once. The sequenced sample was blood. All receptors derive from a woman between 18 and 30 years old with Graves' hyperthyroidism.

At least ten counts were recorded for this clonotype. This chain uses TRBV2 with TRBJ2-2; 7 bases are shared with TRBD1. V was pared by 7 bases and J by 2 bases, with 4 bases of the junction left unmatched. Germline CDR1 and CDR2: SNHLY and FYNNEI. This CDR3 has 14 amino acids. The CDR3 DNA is TGTGCCAGCAACCCAGGGGGTAACACCGGGGAGCTGTTTTTT. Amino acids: CASNPGGNTGELFF.

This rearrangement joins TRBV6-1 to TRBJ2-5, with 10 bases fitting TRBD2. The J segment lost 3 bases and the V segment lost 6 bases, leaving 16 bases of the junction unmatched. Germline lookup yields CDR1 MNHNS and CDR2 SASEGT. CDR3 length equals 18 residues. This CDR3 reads CASSSPLGSGGAKETQYF. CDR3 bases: TGTGCCAGCAGCAGCCCCCTCGGGAGCGGGGGGGCGAAAGAGACCCAGTACTTC.

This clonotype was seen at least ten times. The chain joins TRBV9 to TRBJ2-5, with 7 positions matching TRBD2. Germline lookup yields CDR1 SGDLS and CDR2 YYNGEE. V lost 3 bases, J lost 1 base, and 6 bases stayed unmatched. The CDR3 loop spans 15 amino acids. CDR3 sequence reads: CASSAGTITQETQYF. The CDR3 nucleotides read TGTGCCAGCAGCGCCGGGACTATCACCCAAGAGACCCAGTACTTC.

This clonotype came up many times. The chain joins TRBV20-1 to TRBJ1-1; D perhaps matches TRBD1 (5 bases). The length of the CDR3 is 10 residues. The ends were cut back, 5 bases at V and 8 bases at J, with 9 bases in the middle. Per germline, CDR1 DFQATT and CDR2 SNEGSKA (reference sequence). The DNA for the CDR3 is TGCAGTGCTTCTAGGACAGAAGCTTTCTTT. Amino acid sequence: CSASRTEAFF.

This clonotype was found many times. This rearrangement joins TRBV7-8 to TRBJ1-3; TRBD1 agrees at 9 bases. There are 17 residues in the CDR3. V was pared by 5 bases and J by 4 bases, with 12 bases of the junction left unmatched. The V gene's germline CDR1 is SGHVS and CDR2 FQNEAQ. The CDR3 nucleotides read TGTGCCAGCAGCCTTAGAACCGGACAGGGGAGGGGAAACACCATATATTTT. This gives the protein CASSLRTGQGRGNTIYF.

The CDR3 reads CASSAPPDRAGQPQHF. CDR3 in DNA: TGTGCCAGCAGTGCCCCACCTGACAGGGCGGGTCAGCCCCAGCATTTT. This chain connects TRBV6-1 to TRBJ1-5; 7 nucleotides line up with TRBD1. The trim removed 4 bases at V and 6 bases at J, leaving 12 bases unmatched. The CDR3 covers 16 residues. Germline loops: CDR1 MNHNS, CDR2 SASEGT.

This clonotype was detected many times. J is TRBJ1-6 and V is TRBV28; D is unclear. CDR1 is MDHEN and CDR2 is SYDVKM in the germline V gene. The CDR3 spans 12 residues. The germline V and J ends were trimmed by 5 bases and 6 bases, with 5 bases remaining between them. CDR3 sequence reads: CASSRLNSPLHF. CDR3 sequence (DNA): TGTGCCAGCAGTCGGCTTAATTCACCCCTCCACTTT.

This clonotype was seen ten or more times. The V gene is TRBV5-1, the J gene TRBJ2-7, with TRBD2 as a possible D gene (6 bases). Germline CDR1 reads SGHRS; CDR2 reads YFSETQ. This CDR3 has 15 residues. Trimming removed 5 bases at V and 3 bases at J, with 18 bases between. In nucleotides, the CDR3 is TGCGCCAGCAGACGGGGGATCGCAGGTAACTACGAGCAGTACTTC. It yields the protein CASRRGIAGNYEQYF.

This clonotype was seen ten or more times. In DNA, the CDR3 is TGCGCCAGCAGCAAGACAGAAGGGGCTTACTATGGCTACACCTTC. Its translation is CASSKTEGAYYGYTF. V and J are TRBV5-1 and TRBJ1-2; perhaps TRBD1 as D (5 bases). Trimming removed 4 bases at V and 3 bases at J, with 16 bases between. Germline lookup yields CDR1 SGHRS and CDR2 YFSETQ. The CDR3 is 15 amino acids.

This CDR3 is CASSEQGLAGGYEQYF. The CDR3 nucleotides read TGTGCCAGCAGTGAACAGGGACTAGCGGGGGGATACGAGCAGTACTTC. The chain uses TRBV2 and TRBJ2-7; 15 positions match TRBD2. CDR1 is SNHLY and CDR2 is FYNNEI in the germline V gene. The CDR3 length is 16 residues. V lost 2 bases, J lost 4 bases, and 3 bases stayed unmatched.

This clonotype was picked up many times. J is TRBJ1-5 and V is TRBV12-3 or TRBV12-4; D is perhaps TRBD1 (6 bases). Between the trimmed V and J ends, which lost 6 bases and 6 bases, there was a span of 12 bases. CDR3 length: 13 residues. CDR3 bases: TGTGCCAGCAGCTCACAGGGAGGTCAGCCCCAGCATTTT. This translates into CASSSQGGQPQHF.

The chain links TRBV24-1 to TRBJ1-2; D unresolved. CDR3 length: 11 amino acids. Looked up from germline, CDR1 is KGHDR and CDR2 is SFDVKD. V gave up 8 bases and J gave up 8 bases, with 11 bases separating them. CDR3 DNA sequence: TGTGCCACCAACGGGGTCGAAGGCTACACCTTC. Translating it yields CATNGVEGYTF.

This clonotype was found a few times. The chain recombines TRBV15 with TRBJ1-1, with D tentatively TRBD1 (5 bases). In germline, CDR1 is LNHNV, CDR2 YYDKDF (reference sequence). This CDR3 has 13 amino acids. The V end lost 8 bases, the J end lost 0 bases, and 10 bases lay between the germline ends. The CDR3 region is CATAGSMNTEAFF. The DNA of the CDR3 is TGTGCCACCGCAGGGAGCATGAACACTGAAGCTTTCTTT.

The CDR3 is CASSENGDTNTEAFF. CDR3 coding DNA: TGTGCCAGCAGTGAAAACGGGGACACCAACACTGAAGCTTTCTTT. The chain employs TRBV6-1 and TRBJ1-1; D perhaps matches TRBD1 (6 bases). Germline CDR1 is MNHNS and CDR2 is SASEGT. The CDR3 contains 15 residues. Trimming cost V 2 bases and J 2 bases, with 12 bases left between them.

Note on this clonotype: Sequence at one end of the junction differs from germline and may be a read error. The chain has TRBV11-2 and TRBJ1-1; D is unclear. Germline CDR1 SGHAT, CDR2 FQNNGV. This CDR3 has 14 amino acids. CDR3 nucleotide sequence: TGTGCCAGCAGCTTGACCGGATCAAGGACTGAGGCTGTCTTT. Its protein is CASSLTGSRTEAVF. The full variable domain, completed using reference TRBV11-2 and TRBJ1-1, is EAGVAQSPRYKIIEKRQSVAFWCNPISGHATLYWYQQILGQGPKLLIQFQNNGVVDDSQLPKDRFSAERLKGVDSTLKIQPAKLEDSAVYLCASSLTGSRTEAVFGQGTRLTVV.

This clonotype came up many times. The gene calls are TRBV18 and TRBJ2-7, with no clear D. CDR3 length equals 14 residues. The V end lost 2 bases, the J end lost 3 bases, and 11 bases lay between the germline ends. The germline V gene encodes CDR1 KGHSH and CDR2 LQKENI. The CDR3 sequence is CASSPWHWNYEQYF. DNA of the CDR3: TGTGCCAGCTCACCATGGCACTGGAACTACGAGCAGTACTTC.

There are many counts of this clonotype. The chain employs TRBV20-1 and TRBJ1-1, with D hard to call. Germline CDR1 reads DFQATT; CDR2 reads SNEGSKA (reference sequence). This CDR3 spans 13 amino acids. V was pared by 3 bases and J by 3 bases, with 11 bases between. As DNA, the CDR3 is TGCAGTGCTAGCGTAAGGATGGACACTGAAGCTTTCTTT. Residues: CSASVRMDTEAFF.